These 8 T cell receptor beta chains were all obtained from the same sample, sequenced in a study of beta chain features in type 1 diabetes. As every portion of the isolated RNA was reverse transcribed, the sequencing read expressed TCRB transcripts. Some clones are missing from TCRdb's copy, which holds only in-frame ones; the method was immunoSEQ multiplex PCR. The sample lists about 180,000 clones; about 13% were seen once. Specimen: central memory CD4+ T cells from blood. The origin of the receptors is a woman between 18 and 29 years old in good health.

Written as DNA, the CDR3 is TGTGCCAGCAGCATAGCGGGACTAGCCAAAAACATTCAGTACTTC. It codes for CASSIAGLAKNIQYF. The chain carries TRBV6-1 and TRBJ2-4, with 8 bases matching TRBD2. The junction had 4 bases not matched to a gene; V was cut back by 6 bases and J by 0 bases. This CDR3 spans 15 amino acids. Germline V gene data show CDR1 as MNHNS and CDR2 as SASEGT.

The gene calls are TRBV9 and TRBJ2-1, with 10 bases aligning to TRBD2. Germline V lookup: CDR1 SGDLS, CDR2 YYNGEE. This CDR3 has 15 residues. V lost 4 bases, J lost 8 bases, and 9 bases stayed unmatched. In DNA, the CDR3 is TGTGCCAGCAGCTCTAGGGCTAGCGGGAGCGATGAGCAGTTCTTC. Amino acids: CASSSRASGSDEQFF.

This clone was seen only once. The chain recombines TRBV5-4 with TRBJ1-2; tentatively, D is TRBD1 (5 bases). Germline CDR1 and CDR2: SGHNT and YYREEE (reference sequence). The CDR3 loop spans 14 amino acids. V was trimmed by 2 bases and J by 2 bases, leaving 10 bases between them. The CDR3 loop reads CASSFATENYGYTF. In DNA form, the CDR3 reads TGTGCCAGCAGCTTCGCGACAGAGAACTATGGCTACACCTTC. Drawing the rest from reference TRBV5-4 and TRBJ1-2, the complete variable domain is ETGVTQSPTHLIKTRGQQVTLRCSSQSGHNTVSWYQQALGQGPQFIFQYYREEENGRGNFPPRFSGLQFPNYSSELNVNALELDDSALYLCASSFATENYGYTFGSGTRLTVV.

The chain uses TRBV6-1 and TRBJ2-2, with 7 positions matching TRBD1. Germline lookup yields CDR1 MNHNS and CDR2 SASEGT. The CDR3 sequence is 15 residues long. V was clipped by 6 bases and J by 2 bases; unmatched bases: 6. Here the CDR3 reads CASSQRQGNTGELFF. Here the CDR3 DNA reads TGTGCCAGCAGCCAAAGACAGGGTAACACCGGGGAGCTGTTTTTT.

J is TRBJ2-6 and V is TRBV5-4, with D possibly TRBD2 on 6 matching bases. The CDR3 is 17 amino acids. The germline CDR1 and CDR2 sequences are SGHNT and YYREEE (reference sequence). V lost 3 bases and J lost 0, with 13 bases in between. CDR3: CASSSGLGGSGANVLTF. As DNA, the CDR3 is TGTGCCAGCAGCTCCGGACTGGGGGGCTCTGGGGCCAACGTCCTGACTTTC. Using reference TRBV5-4 and TRBJ2-6 for the parts outside the CDR3, the full variable domain is ETGVTQSPTHLIKTRGQQVTLRCSSQSGHNTVSWYQQALGQGPQFIFQYYREEENGRGNFPPRFSGLQFPNYSSELNVNALELDDSALYLCASSSGLGGSGANVLTFGAGSRLTVL.

The V and J genes are TRBV30 and TRBJ1-3; no definite D call. In germline, CDR1 is GTSNPN, CDR2 SVGIG (reference sequence). CDR3 length: 13 amino acids. The V end was cut by 2 bases, the J end by 4 bases, with 9 bases between. The CDR3 DNA is TGTGCCTGGAGTCACCAACTAGGAAACACCATATATTTT. Its translation: CAWSHQLGNTIYF. The entire variable domain, with the rest obtained from reference TRBV30 and TRBJ1-3, is as follows: SQTIHQWPATLVQPVGSPLSLECTVEGTSNPNLYWYRQAAGRGLQLLFYSVGIGQISSEVPQNLSASRPQDRQFILSSKKLLLSDSGFYLCAWSHQLGNTIYFGEGSWLTVV.

The gene calls are TRBV28 and TRBJ2-4; D is perhaps TRBD2 (6 bases). V lost 6 bases to trimming and J lost 8 bases, with 14 bases between them. Germline V gene data show CDR1 as MDHEN and CDR2 as SYDVKM. This CDR3 is 13 amino acids long. The CDR3 coding sequence is TGTGCCAGCAGCGGGGCTAGCGCGGACATTCAGTACTTC. This codes for CASSGASADIQYF.

This clone was counted ten times or more. The chain joins TRBV2 to TRBJ1-2; the D is unclear. The germline CDR1 and CDR2 sequences are SNHLY and FYNNEI. V was clipped by 2 bases and J by 2 bases, with 3 bases between them. The CDR3 consists of 12 residues. The CDR3 protein is CASSEQNYGYTF. CDR3 bases: TGTGCCAGCAGTGAACAGAACTATGGCTACACCTTC.